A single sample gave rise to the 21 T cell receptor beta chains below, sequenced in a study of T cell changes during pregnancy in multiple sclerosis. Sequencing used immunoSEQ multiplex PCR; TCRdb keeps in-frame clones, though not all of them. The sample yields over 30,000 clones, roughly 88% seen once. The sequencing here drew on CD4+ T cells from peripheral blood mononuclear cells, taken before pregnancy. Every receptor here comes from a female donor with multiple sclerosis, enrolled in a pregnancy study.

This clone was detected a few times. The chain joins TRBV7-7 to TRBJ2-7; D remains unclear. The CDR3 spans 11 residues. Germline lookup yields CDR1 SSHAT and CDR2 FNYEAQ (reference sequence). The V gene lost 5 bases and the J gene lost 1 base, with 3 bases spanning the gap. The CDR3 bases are TGTGCCAGCAGCGTATCCTACGAGCAGTACTTC. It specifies CASSVSYEQYF.

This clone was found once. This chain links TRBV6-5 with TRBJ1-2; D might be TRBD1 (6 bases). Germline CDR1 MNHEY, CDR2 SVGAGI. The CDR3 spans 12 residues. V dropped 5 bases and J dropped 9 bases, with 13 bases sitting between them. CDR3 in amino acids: CASSPQGGSYTF. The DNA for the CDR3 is TGTGCCAGCAGTCCCCAAGGGGGAAGCTACACCTTC.

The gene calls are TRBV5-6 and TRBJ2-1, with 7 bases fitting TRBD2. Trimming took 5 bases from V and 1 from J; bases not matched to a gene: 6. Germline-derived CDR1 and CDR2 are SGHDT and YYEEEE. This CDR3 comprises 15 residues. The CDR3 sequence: CASRGSGLSYNEQFF. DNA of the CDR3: TGTGCCAGCAGGGGTAGCGGGCTTTCCTACAATGAGCAGTTCTTC.

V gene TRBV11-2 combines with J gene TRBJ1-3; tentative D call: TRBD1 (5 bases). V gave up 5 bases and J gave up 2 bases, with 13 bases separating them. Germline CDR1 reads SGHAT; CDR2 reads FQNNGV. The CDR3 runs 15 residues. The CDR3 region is CASSAGAGAGNTIYF. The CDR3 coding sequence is TGTGCCAGCAGCGCGGGTGCGGGGGCTGGAAACACCATATATTTT.

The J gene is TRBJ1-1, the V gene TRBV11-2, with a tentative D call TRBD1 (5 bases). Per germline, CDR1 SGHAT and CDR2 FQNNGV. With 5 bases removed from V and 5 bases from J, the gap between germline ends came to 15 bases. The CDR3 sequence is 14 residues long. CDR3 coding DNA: TGTGCCAGCAGCCCTACCCCAGGGTATACTGAAGCTTTCTTT. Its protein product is CASSPTPGYTEAFF.

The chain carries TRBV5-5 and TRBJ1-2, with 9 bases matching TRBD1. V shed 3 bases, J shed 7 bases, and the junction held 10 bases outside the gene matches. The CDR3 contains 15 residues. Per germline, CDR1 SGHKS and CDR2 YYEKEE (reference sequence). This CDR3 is CASSSLEQGAAGYTF. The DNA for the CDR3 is TGTGCCAGCAGCTCCCTTGAACAGGGGGCTGCTGGCTACACCTTC.

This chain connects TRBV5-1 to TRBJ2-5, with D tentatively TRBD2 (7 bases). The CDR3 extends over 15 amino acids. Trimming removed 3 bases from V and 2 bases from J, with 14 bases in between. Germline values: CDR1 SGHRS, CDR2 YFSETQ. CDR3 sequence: CASSSSGRGQETQYF. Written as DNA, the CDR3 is TGCGCCAGCAGCTCCTCAGGGAGGGGGCAAGAGACCCAGTACTTC.

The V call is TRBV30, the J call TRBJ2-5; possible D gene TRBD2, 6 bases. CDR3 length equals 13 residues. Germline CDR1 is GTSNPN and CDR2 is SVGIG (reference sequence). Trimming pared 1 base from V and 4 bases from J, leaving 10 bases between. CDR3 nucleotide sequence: TGTGCCTGGAGTGGCGGGATGGGAGAGACCCAGTACTTC. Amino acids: CAWSGGMGETQYF.

The CDR3 sequence: CASTPGAGVRNIQYF. CDR3 in DNA: TGTGCCAGCACCCCCGGAGCGGGAGTCAGAAACATTCAGTACTTC. The V and J genes are TRBV7-6 and TRBJ2-4; 8 nucleotides agree with TRBD2. Germline V lookup: CDR1 SGHVS, CDR2 FNYEAQ. V lost 7 bases, J lost 6 bases, and 11 bases stayed unmatched. CDR3 length: 15 residues. Combining the CDR3 with reference TRBV7-6 and TRBJ2-4 gives the whole variable domain GAGVSQSPRYKVTKRGQDVALRCDPISGHVSLYWYRQALGQGPEFLTYFNYEAQQDKSGLPNDRFSAERPEGSISTLTIQRTEQRDSAMYRCASTPGAGVRNIQYFGAGTRLSVL.

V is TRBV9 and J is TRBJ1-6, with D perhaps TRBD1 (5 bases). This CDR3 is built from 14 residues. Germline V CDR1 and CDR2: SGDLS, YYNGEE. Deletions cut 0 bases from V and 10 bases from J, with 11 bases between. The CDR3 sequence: CASSVGGLGSPLHF. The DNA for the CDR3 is TGTGCCAGCAGCGTAGGGGGACTAGGGTCACCCCTCCACTTT.

The CDR3 reads CASSRGSGELFF. The CDR3 DNA is TGTGCCAGCAGCCGAGGGAGCGGGGAGCTGTTTTTT. This chain connects TRBV11-3 to TRBJ2-2; TRBD2 is a possible D gene (5 bases). This CDR3 contains 12 residues. Germline assignment: CDR1 SGHNT and CDR2 YENEEA. Trimming removed 5 bases from V and 7 bases from J, with 8 bases in between.

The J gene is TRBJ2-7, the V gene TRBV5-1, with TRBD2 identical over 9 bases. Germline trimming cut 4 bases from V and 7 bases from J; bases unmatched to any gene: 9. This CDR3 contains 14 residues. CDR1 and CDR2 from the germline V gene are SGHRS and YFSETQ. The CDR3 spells CASSRVAGAGEQYF. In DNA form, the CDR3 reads TGCGCCAGCAGCAGGGTAGCGGGAGCGGGGGAGCAGTACTTC.

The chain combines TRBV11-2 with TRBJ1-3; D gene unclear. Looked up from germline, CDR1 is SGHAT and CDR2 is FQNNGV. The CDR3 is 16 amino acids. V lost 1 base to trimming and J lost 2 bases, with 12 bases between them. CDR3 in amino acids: CASSLGGSSPGNTIYF. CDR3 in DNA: TGTGCCAGCAGCTTAGGAGGCAGTAGCCCTGGAAACACCATATATTTT. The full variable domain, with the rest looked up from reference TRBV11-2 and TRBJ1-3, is EAGVAQSPRYKIIEKRQSVAFWCNPISGHATLYWYQQILGQGPKLLIQFQNNGVVDDSQLPKDRFSAERLKGVDSTLKIQPAKLEDSAVYLCASSLGGSSPGNTIYFGEGSWLTVV.

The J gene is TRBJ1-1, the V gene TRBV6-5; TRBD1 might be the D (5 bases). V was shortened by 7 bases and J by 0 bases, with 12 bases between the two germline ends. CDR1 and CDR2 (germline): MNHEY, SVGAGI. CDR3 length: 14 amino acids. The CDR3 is CASNRGGMNTEAFF. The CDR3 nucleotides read TGTGCCAGCAACCGGGGGGGGATGAACACTGAAGCTTTCTTT.

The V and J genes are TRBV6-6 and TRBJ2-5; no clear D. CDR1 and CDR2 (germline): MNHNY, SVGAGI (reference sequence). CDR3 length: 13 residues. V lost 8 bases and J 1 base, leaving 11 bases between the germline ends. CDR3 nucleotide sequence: TGTGCCAGCCTCACAGATACCCAAGAGACCCAGTACTTC. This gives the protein CASLTDTQETQYF.

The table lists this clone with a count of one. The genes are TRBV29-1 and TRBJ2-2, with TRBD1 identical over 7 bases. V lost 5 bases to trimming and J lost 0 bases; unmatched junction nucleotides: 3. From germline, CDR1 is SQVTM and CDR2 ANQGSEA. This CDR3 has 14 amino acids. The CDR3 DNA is TGCAGCGTTTCTGGACAGGCGAACACCGGGGAGCTGTTTTTT. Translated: CSVSGQANTGELFF.

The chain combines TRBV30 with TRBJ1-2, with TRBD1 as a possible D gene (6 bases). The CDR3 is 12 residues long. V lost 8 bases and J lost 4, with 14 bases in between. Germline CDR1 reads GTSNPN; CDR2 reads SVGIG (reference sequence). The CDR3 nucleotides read TGTGCCAGGCGACAGGACGCCTATGGCTACACCTTC. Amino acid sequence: CARRQDAYGYTF.

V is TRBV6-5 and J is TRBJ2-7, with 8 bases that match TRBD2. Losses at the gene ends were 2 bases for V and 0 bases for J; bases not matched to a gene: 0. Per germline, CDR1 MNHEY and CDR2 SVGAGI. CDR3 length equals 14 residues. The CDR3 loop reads CASSYTSGSYEQYF. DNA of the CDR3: TGTGCCAGCAGTTACACTAGCGGCTCCTACGAGCAGTACTTC.

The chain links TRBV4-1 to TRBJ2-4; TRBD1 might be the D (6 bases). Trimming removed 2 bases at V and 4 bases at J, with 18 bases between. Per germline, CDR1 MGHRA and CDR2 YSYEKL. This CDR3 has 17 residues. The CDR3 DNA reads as TGCGCCAGCAGCCAAAGGTTGTCGACAGGAGAAAAAAACATTCAGTACTTC. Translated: CASSQRLSTGEKNIQYF.

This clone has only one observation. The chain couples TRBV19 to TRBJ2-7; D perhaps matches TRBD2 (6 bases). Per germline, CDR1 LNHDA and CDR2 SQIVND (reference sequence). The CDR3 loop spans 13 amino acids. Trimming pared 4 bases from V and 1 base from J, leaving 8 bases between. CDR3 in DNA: TGTGCCAGTAGTAGGGACTTGTCCTACGAGCAGTACTTC. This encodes CASSRDLSYEQYF.

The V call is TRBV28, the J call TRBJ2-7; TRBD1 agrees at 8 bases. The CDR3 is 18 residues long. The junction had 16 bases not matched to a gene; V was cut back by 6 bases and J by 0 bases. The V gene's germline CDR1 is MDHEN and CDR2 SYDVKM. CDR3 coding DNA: TGTGCCAGCAGAACCCTACGGTTCGGGACAGGATCCTCCTACGAGCAGTACTTC. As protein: CASRTLRFGTGSSYEQYF. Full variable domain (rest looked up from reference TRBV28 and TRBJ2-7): DVKVTQSSRYLVKRTGEKVFLECVQDMDHENMFWYRQDPGLGLRLIYFSYDVKMKEKGDIPEGYSVSREKKERFSLILESASTNQTSMYLCASRTLRFGTGSSYEQYFGPGTRLTVT.